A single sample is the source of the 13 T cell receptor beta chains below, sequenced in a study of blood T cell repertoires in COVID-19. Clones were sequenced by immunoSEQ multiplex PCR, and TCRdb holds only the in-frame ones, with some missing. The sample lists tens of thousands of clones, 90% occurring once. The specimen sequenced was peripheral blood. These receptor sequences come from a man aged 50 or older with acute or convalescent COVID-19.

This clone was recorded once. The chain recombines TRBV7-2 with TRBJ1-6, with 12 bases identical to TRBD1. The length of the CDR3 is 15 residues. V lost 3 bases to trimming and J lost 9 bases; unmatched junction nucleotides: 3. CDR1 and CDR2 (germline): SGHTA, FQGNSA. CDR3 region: CASSLGQGAPSPLHF. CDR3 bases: TGTGCCAGCAGCTTGGGACAGGGGGCGCCTTCACCCCTCCACTTT.

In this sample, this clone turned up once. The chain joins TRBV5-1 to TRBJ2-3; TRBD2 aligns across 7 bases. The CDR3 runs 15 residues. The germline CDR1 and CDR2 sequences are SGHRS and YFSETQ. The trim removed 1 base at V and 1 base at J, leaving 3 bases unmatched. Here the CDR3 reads CASSLFGGGTDTQYF. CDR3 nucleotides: TGCGCCAGCAGCTTGTTTGGGGGGGGCACAGATACGCAGTATTTT.

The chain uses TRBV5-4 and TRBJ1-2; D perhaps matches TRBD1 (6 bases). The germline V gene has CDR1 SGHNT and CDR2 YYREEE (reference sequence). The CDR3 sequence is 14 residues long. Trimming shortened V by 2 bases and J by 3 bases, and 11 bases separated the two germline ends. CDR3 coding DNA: TGTGCCAGCAGCTTAGTTGGACAGTACTATGGCTACACCTTC. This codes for CASSLVGQYYGYTF.

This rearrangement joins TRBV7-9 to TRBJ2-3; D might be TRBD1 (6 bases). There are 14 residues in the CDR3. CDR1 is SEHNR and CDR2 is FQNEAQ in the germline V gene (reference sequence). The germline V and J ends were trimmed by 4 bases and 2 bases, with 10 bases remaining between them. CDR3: CASSSGQFTDTQYF. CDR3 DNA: TGTGCCAGCAGCTCCGGACAGTTCACAGATACGCAGTATTTT.

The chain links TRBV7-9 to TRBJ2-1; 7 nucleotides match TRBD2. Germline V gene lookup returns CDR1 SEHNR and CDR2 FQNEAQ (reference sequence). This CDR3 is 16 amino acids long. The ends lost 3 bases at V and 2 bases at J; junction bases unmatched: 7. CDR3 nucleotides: TGTGCCAGCAGCTTTTCGCGGGGGTATCCCTACAATGAGCAGTTCTTC. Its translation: CASSFSRGYPYNEQFF.

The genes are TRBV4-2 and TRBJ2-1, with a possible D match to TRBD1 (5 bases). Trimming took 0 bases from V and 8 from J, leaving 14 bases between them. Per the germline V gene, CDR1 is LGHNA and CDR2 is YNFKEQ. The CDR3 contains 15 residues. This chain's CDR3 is CASSQDRGDVYEQFF. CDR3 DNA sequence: TGTGCCAGCAGCCAAGATAGGGGCGACGTCTATGAGCAGTTCTTC.

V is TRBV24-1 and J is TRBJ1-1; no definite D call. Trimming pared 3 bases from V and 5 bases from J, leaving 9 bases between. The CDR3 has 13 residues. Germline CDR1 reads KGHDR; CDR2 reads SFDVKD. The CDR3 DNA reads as TGTGCCACCAGTGATAGTTACAGAACTGAAGCTTTCTTT. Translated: CATSDSYRTEAFF.

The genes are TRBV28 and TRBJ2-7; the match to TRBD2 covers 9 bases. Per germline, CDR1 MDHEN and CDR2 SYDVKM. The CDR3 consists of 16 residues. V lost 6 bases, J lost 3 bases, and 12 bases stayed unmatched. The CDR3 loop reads CASRPVGAGGRYEQYF. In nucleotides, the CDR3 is TGTGCCAGCAGACCCGTGGGAGCGGGAGGCCGCTACGAGCAGTACTTC.

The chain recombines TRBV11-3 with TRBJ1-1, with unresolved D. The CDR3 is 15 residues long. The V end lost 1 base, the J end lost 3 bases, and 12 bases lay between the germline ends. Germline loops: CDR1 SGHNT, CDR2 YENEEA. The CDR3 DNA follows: TGTGCCAGCAGCTTAGTGAGGGCTGGCGACACTGAAGCTTTCTTT. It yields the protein CASSLVRAGDTEAFF.

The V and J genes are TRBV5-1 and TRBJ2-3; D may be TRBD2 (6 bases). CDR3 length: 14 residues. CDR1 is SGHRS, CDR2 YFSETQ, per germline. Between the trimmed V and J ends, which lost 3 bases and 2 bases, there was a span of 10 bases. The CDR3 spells CASSSLAHTDTQYF. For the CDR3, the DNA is TGCGCCAGCAGCTCCCTAGCGCACACAGATACGCAGTATTTT.

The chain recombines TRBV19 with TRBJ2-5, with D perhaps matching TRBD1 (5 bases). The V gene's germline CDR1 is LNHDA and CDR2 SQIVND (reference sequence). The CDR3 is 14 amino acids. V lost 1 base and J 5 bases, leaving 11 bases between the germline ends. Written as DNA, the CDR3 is TGTGCCAGTAGTATAGGTCAGGGTCAGGAGACCCAGTACTTC. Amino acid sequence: CASSIGQGQETQYF.

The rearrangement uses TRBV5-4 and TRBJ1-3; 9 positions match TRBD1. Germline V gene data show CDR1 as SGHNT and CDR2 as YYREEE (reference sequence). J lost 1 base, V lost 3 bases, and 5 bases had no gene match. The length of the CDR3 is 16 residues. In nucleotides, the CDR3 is TGTGCCAGCAGCTCGATACAGGGGGCGTCTGGAAACACCATATATTTT. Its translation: CASSSIQGASGNTIYF.

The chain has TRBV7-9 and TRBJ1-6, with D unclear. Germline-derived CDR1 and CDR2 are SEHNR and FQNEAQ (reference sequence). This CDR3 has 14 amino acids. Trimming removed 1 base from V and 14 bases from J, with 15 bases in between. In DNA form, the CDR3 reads TGTGCCAGCAGCTTAGGTTCGGGTTCTCGTACCCTCCACTTT. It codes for CASSLGSGSRTLHF.